The 31 T cell receptor beta chains below come from one sample, sequenced in a study of human T cells and chemical hapten exposure. MiXCR was run by TCRdb on the RACE reads, yielding one entry per CDR3 protein. This table has tens of thousands of distinct CDR3 sequences, about 7% appearing once. Documented time point: pre-sensitization, week 0. Treatment reported: therapeutic diphenylcyclopropenone sensitization with weekly scalp DPC. The source was whole blood, collected in connection with sensitization to the hapten diphenylcyclopropenone (DPC). These receptors were collected from a woman in her 30s with alopecia areata. Some clones in this sample may be carry-over from other donors' samples.

This clonotype was detected ten times or more. The V and J genes are TRBV30 and TRBJ1-6; D uncertain. V was pared by 4 bases and J by 14 bases, with 18 bases between. CDR3 length: 13 residues. The V gene's germline CDR1 is GTSNPN and CDR2 SVGIG (reference sequence). CDR3: CAWIGPAGRALHF. CDR3 DNA sequence: TGTGCCTGGATTGGGCCAGCCGGACGGGCCCTCCACTTT.

As for this clonotype: A much larger clone sits a single nucleotide away, making a read error possible. The chain combines TRBV5-1 with TRBJ2-7, with a tentative D call TRBD1 (6 bases). Trimming pared 4 bases from V and 4 bases from J, leaving 12 bases between. This CDR3 contains 13 residues. CDR1 and CDR2 (germline): SGHRS, YFSETQ. CDR3 loop: CASSLGTRYEQYF. CDR3 coding DNA: TGCGCCAGCAGCCTAGGGACACGTTACGAGCAGTACTTC.

There are many counts of this clonotype. The chain is built from TRBV2 and TRBJ2-6, with D uncertain. The CDR3 sequence is 13 residues long. V was shortened by 4 bases and J by 8 bases, with 9 bases between the two germline ends. The V gene's germline CDR1 is SNHLY and CDR2 FYNNEI. The CDR3 reads CASSVEETNVLTF. DNA of the CDR3: TGTGCCAGCAGTGTAGAGGAGACCAACGTCCTGACTTTC.

This clonotype was recorded many times. The chain is built from TRBV2 and TRBJ2-2; tentative D call: TRBD2 (5 bases). Germline loops: CDR1 SNHLY, CDR2 FYNNEI. This CDR3 spans 16 amino acids. V lost 6 bases, J lost 5 bases, and 19 bases lay in between. CDR3 in DNA: TGTGCCAGCAGGGTTGAGTTGGGCGGAGGAACCGGGGAGCTGTTTTTT. Translating gives CASRVELGGGTGELFF. Using reference TRBV2 and TRBJ2-2 for the parts outside the CDR3, the full variable domain is EPEVTQTPSHQVTQMGQEVILRCVPISNHLYFYWYRQILGQKVEFLVSFYNNEISEKSEIFDDQFSVERPDGSNFTLKIRSTKLEDSAMYFCASRVELGGGTGELFFGEGSRLTVL.

This clonotype was seen ten or more times. V and J are TRBV18 and TRBJ1-2; D call uncertain. The length of the CDR3 is 14 residues. Germline V CDR1 and CDR2: KGHSH, LQKENI. V was pared by 3 bases and J by 4 bases, with 12 bases between. CDR3 region: CASSPPEGVYGYTF. CDR3 bases: TGTGCCAGCTCACCTCCTGAGGGCGTCTATGGCTACACCTTC.

This clonotype was detected ten times or more. The rearrangement joins TRBV6-5 to TRBJ1-2; TRBD1 might be the D (5 bases). This CDR3 has 18 residues. The V end lost 5 bases, the J end lost 0 bases, and 22 bases lay between the germline ends. In germline, CDR1 is MNHEY, CDR2 SVGAGI. As DNA, the CDR3 is TGTGCCAGCAGTCTAAGACTGACAGCCGATCAAACTAACTATGGCTACACCTTC. Protein sequence: CASSLRLTADQTNYGYTF.

V and J are TRBV19 and TRBJ1-1; D gene uncertain. Deletions cut 6 bases from V and 1 base from J, with 12 bases between. The CDR3 extends over 14 amino acids. Germline values: CDR1 LNHDA, CDR2 SQIVND (reference sequence). This chain's CDR3 is CASRSIPRNTEAFF. In DNA form, the CDR3 reads TGTGCCAGTAGATCTATTCCCAGGAACACTGAAGCTTTCTTT.

In its sample, this clonotype was seen many times. V gene TRBV29-1 combines with J gene TRBJ2-3; D is perhaps TRBD1 (5 bases). This CDR3 has 12 residues. CDR1 and CDR2 from the germline V gene are SQVTM and ANQGSEA. V shed 7 bases and J shed 5 bases, with 13 bases lying between them. CDR3 sequence: CSAEGRGDTQYF. In DNA form, the CDR3 reads TGCAGCGCGGAAGGAAGGGGAGATACGCAGTATTTT.

This clonotype turned up a few times. The rearrangement links TRBV7-9 to TRBJ2-7; the match to TRBD1 covers 12 bases. The CDR3 totals 15 residues. J gave up 7 bases and V 6 bases, and 10 bases lay outside the gene matches. The germline V gene has CDR1 SEHNR and CDR2 FQNEAQ (reference sequence). This CDR3 is CASSVRGQGAREQYF. The CDR3 coding sequence is TGTGCCAGCAGTGTAAGGGGACAGGGGGCGAGAGAGCAGTACTTC. Using reference TRBV7-9 and TRBJ2-7 for the parts outside the CDR3, the full variable domain is DTGVSQNPRHKITKRGQNVTFRCDPISEHNRLYWYRQTLGQGPEFLTYFQNEAQLEKSRLLSDRFSAERPKGSFSTLEIQRTEQGDSAMYLCASSVRGQGAREQYFGPGTRLTVT.

This clonotype was recorded many times. The chain employs TRBV9 and TRBJ2-1; 11 nucleotides agree with TRBD2. The CDR3 is made up of 18 amino acids. Trimming removed 3 bases from V and 1 base from J; junction bases left unmatched: 9. Germline V CDR1 and CDR2: SGDLS, YYNGEE. Written as DNA, the CDR3 is TGTGCCAGCAGCGCAACCACTAGCGGGGGTAGGTCCTACAATGAGCAGTTCTTC. Its protein product is CASSATTSGGRSYNEQFF.

This clonotype was picked up many times. The chain couples TRBV12-3 or TRBV12-4 to TRBJ1-5; no reliable D call. This CDR3 spans 15 amino acids. V was trimmed by 3 bases and J by 0 bases, leaving 9 bases between them. CDR3 nucleotides: TGTGCCAGCAGTTTGGGCTCTGATAGCAATCAGCCCCAGCATTTT. It specifies CASSLGSDSNQPQHF.

This clonotype was detected many times. This chain connects TRBV11-2 to TRBJ1-1; D unresolved. The CDR3 is 13 amino acids. In germline, CDR1 is SGHAT, CDR2 FQNNGV. The V and J ends lost 0 bases and 6 bases respectively, with 8 bases between them. CDR3 protein: CASSLDQTSEAFF. CDR3 DNA: TGTGCCAGCAGCTTAGATCAAACGTCTGAAGCTTTCTTT.

This clonotype was seen ten or more times. The genes are TRBV6-5 and TRBJ1-1; 9 nucleotides line up with TRBD1. CDR3 length: 15 residues. Trimming cost V 6 bases and J 4 bases; bases outside gene matches: 9. The germline V gene encodes CDR1 MNHEY and CDR2 SVGAGI. Here the CDR3 reads CASRPRDRVFTEAFF. The CDR3 nucleotides read TGTGCCAGCAGGCCACGGGACAGGGTGTTCACTGAAGCTTTCTTT.

This clonotype has a count of ten or more. The chain links TRBV6-5 to TRBJ1-1; the match to TRBD1 covers 8 bases. CDR3 length: 17 residues. The J segment lost 5 bases and the V segment lost 2 bases, leaving 13 bases of the junction unmatched. Germline lookup yields CDR1 MNHEY and CDR2 SVGAGI. CDR3 sequence: CASSYVARRQGYTEAFF. The CDR3 coding sequence is TGTGCCAGCAGTTACGTGGCCCGACGACAGGGGTATACTGAAGCTTTCTTT.

The table lists this clonotype with many counts. J is TRBJ2-5 and V is TRBV7-8; maybe TRBD2 (6 bases). Germline V lookup: CDR1 SGHVS, CDR2 FQNEAQ. Trimming stripped 1 base from V and 4 bases from J, with 16 bases between. CDR3 length: 16 amino acids. In DNA, the CDR3 is TGTGCCAGCAGCTTAGAGGGCTGGCGGGGTCGAGAGACCCAGTACTTC. Protein product: CASSLEGWRGRETQYF.

The sample holds a few counts of this clonotype. CDR3 in DNA: TGTGCCAGCAGTACCCAGGACACCTTTCACTATGGCTACACCTTC. Its protein is CASSTQDTFHYGYTF. This chain links TRBV12-3 or TRBV12-4 with TRBJ1-2; D might be TRBD1 (5 bases). The CDR3 is 15 residues long. V shed 5 bases and J shed 3 bases, with 16 bases lying between them.

This clonotype was detected many times. This chain joins TRBV6-5 and TRBJ1-6; unclear D gene. The CDR3 totals 17 residues. The V end lost 0 bases, the J end lost 6 bases, and 15 bases lay between the germline ends. Germline V lookup: CDR1 MNHEY, CDR2 SVGAGI. The CDR3 region has the DNA TGTGCCAGCAGTTACTCGGTTAGGTCCCAAGCTAATTCACCCCTCCACTTT. It yields the protein CASSYSVRSQANSPLHF.

This clonotype was counted many times. V and J are TRBV6-1 and TRBJ2-3; 11 bases are a match to TRBD2. Germline lookup yields CDR1 MNHNS and CDR2 SASEGT. The V segment lost 6 bases and the J segment 2 bases; nucleotides outside the gene matches: 7. There are 16 residues in the CDR3. This CDR3 is CASSGRLAGNTDTQYF. CDR3 in DNA: TGTGCCAGCAGCGGAAGACTAGCGGGGAACACAGATACGCAGTATTTT.

Ten or more counts support this clonotype. The CDR3: CASSLEGGGGYNEQFF. The CDR3 nucleotides read TGTGCCAGCAGCTTGGAGGGGGGTGGGGGTTACAATGAGCAGTTCTTC. The rearrangement joins TRBV5-4 to TRBJ2-1; the D call may be TRBD1 or TRBD2 (6 bases each). V was trimmed by 0 bases and J by 4 bases, leaving 14 bases between them. The CDR3 has 16 amino acids. Per germline, CDR1 SGHNT and CDR2 YYREEE (reference sequence).

This clonotype was found many times. The V call is TRBV10-3, the J call TRBJ2-5, with TRBD1 identical over 9 bases. Germline V gene sequence: CDR1 ENHRY, CDR2 SYGVKD. V was pared by 10 bases and J by 5 bases, with 11 bases of the junction left unmatched. The length of the CDR3 is 14 residues. CDR3 nucleotides: TGTGCCACCAACCCGGGGACAGGGCTCGAGACCCAGTACTTC. This codes for CATNPGTGLETQYF.

The chain recombines TRBV7-8 with TRBJ1-2; D is ambiguous. The CDR3 runs to 15 residues. The V end was cut by 2 bases, the J end by 4 bases, with 14 bases between. The germline V gene encodes CDR1 SGHVS and CDR2 FQNEAQ. CDR3 in DNA: TGTGCCAGCAGCTTAAATAGTCGGGGAACCTATGGCTACACCTTC. Its protein is CASSLNSRGTYGYTF.

The sample holds many counts of this clonotype. V and J are TRBV6-1 and TRBJ1-1; the D gene is possibly TRBD1 (5 bases). The CDR3 runs 14 residues. CDR1 MNHNS and CDR2 SASEGT come from the germline V gene. The ends were cut back, 6 bases at V and 4 bases at J, with 15 bases in the middle. The CDR3 loop reads CASSARDGATEAFF. The CDR3 DNA reads TGTGCCAGCAGCGCTCGTGATGGGGCCACTGAAGCTTTCTTT.

In this sample, this clonotype turned up many times. One end of the junction does not line up with germline, which may come from a read error. The rearrangement links TRBV11-2 to TRBJ1-1; TRBD1 might be the D (6 bases). Germline-derived CDR1 and CDR2 are SGHAT and FQNNGV. This CDR3 has 12 residues. In DNA, the CDR3 is TGTGCCAGCAGCCTAGAGGACAGTCTGGCTTTCTTT. Its translation is CASSLEDSLAFF.

This clonotype was counted many times. This chain links TRBV11-2 with TRBJ1-4; tentative D call: TRBD1 (5 bases). The CDR3 is made up of 15 amino acids. Per the germline V gene, CDR1 is SGHAT and CDR2 is FQNNGV. V was cut by 5 bases and J by 4 bases, with 14 bases left in between. This CDR3 is CASSRAGTDNEKLFF. CDR3 in DNA: TGTGCCAGCAGCAGAGCGGGGACTGATAATGAAAAACTGTTTTTT. The full variable domain, in which reference TRBV11-2 and TRBJ1-4 provide the parts outside the CDR3, is EAGVAQSPRYKIIEKRQSVAFWCNPISGHATLYWYQQILGQGPKLLIQFQNNGVVDDSQLPKDRFSAERLKGVDSTLKIQPAKLEDSAVYLCASSRAGTDNEKLFFGSGTQLSVL.

In this sample, this clonotype turned up many times. The J gene is TRBJ2-3, the V gene TRBV7-8; 10 bases match TRBD2. Germline V lookup: CDR1 SGHVS, CDR2 FQNEAQ. This CDR3 spans 17 amino acids. J was trimmed by 3 bases and V by 1 base; bases with no gene match: 7. The CDR3 loop reads CASSLGVAGGLTDTQYF. In DNA form, the CDR3 reads TGTGCCAGCAGCTTAGGAGTAGCGGGGGGTCTGACAGATACGCAGTATTTT.

The sample holds a few counts of this clonotype. CDR3 in amino acids: CASSLTLVRQSQTEAFF. The CDR3 DNA is TGTGCCAGCAGTTTAACCCTTGTGAGACAGTCCCAAACTGAAGCTTTCTTT. The V gene is TRBV12-3 or TRBV12-4, the J gene TRBJ1-1, with D possibly TRBD1 on 5 matching bases. The CDR3 totals 17 residues. V lost 2 bases and J 5 bases, leaving 21 bases between the germline ends.

Many counts were recorded for this clonotype. The chain recombines TRBV7-8 with TRBJ1-1; D is unresolved. This CDR3 has 13 residues. Germline assignment: CDR1 SGHVS and CDR2 FQNEAQ. The germline V and J ends were trimmed by 5 bases and 2 bases, with 9 bases remaining between them. The CDR3 coding sequence is TGTGCCAGCAGCCTCCAACCAAACACTGAAGCTTTCTTT. This sequence encodes CASSLQPNTEAFF.

This clonotype was counted many times. The chain combines TRBV5-4 with TRBJ1-2; D ambiguous. V gave up 4 bases and J gave up 2 bases, with 9 bases separating them. This CDR3 is built from 13 residues. Germline CDR1 SGHNT, CDR2 YYREEE (reference sequence). CDR3 DNA: TGTGCCAGCAGCCCACAGAGAAACTATGGCTACACCTTC. Translated: CASSPQRNYGYTF. Supplemented by reference TRBV5-4 and TRBJ1-2, the full variable domain reads ETGVTQSPTHLIKTRGQQVTLRCSSQSGHNTVSWYQQALGQGPQFIFQYYREEENGRGNFPPRFSGLQFPNYSSELNVNALELDDSALYLCASSPQRNYGYTFGSGTRLTVV.

The sample holds many counts of this clonotype. The chain combines TRBV10-3 with TRBJ1-4; 7 nucleotides align to TRBD1. After removal of 0 bases from V and 0 bases from J, the junction contained 10 bases not matched to a gene. CDR3 length equals 19 residues. Germline V gene sequence: CDR1 ENHRY, CDR2 SYGVKD. CDR3 residues: CAISESDRADSATNEKLFF. CDR3 sequence (DNA): TGTGCCATCAGTGAGTCCGACAGGGCAGACAGCGCAACTAATGAAAAACTGTTTTTT.

V is TRBV11-2 and J is TRBJ1-5; 7 bases map to TRBD1. This CDR3 is built from 15 residues. Trimming cost V 3 bases and J 7 bases; bases outside gene matches: 9. In germline, CDR1 is SGHAT, CDR2 FQNNGV. Here the CDR3 DNA reads TGTGCCAGCAGCTTGAGGTCAGGGGGTCCCCAGCCCCAGCATTTT. This codes for CASSLRSGGPQPQHF.

This clonotype occurred many times. The chain joins TRBV7-2 to TRBJ1-3; 9 bases align to TRBD1. Germline V CDR1 and CDR2: SGHTA, FQGNSA. V dropped 1 base and J dropped 0; count of bases not matched to a gene: 13. The CDR3 is made up of 20 amino acids. The chain's CDR3 is CASSLEEGQGFSFSGNTIYF. The DNA for the CDR3 is TGTGCCAGCAGCTTAGAGGAGGGACAGGGTTTCTCCTTCTCTGGAAACACCATATATTTT.